The T cell receptor beta chain described here comes from a study of CD8 T cells in Susac syndrome. A note on this clonotype: Its antigen remains unidentified.

Study findings and constraints: It was acknowledged by the study that relatively few individuals were included in its TCR sequencing and HLA analysis.

CDR1 GTSNPN and CDR2 SVGIG come from the germline V gene (reference sequence). The CDR3 contains 13 residues. Trimming left V 0 bases short and J 6 bases short, with 6 bases between. Sequencing of TCR beta drew on CD8+ and CD4+ T cells from blood. Negative isolation was applied to CD8+ and CD4+ T cells, and FACS enrichment was applied to TEMRA cells. It was with random hexamers that about 0.45 to 1 ug RNA was reverse transcribed. TCRdb ran MiXCR on the immunoSEQ multiplex PCR reads and lists one entry per CDR3 protein. The sample comprises more than 200,000 distinct CDR3 sequences, 85% to 95% of which are singletons, and about 0.14% rests with the top ten.

This sequence joins TRBV30 and TRBJ1-6; the D is unclear. This TCR was sampled from a human donor with Susac syndrome. The specimen sequenced was CD4+ T cells from PBMCs. The DNA for the CDR3 is TGTGCCTGGAGTGTGAAGGGTAATTCACCCCTCCACTTT. Encoded protein: CAWSVKGNSPLHF.